This T cell receptor beta chain was identified in a study of beta chain features in type 1 diabetes (dated by TCRdb to the late 2010s). Turning to the overall study: Patients and healthy donors did not differ in mean age, gender distribution, total cell number or subset yield. A total of 100 million to 110 million sorted cells were examined across all samples, and a strong correlation was observed between cell number per subset and RNA yield. The study compared the TCRB repertoires of sorted circulating CD4+ T cell subsets in recently diagnosed type 1 diabetes patients with those in matched healthy donors. Naive and central memory subsets were obtained from all 30 or so donors, but regulatory and stem cell-like memory subsets were isolated from only 8 patients and roughly 8 healthy donors.

CDR1 is given as MGHRA and CDR2 as YSYEKL, both from the germline V gene. There are 18 amino acids in the CDR3, from cysteine to phenylalanine inclusive. Kept here is only the CDR3 DNA, which spans 54 bases and is read in frame from base 1. A distance of 25 bases separates the germline ends of V and J, which lose 4 bases and 4 bases respectively. Each donor gave one peripheral blood draw, roughly 0.12 L on average, collected into heparinised tubes. Using a panel that included CD45RO, CCR7, CD25, CD127, CD95 and CD27, naive, central memory, regulatory and stem cell-like memory CD4+ T cells were sorted on a BD FACSAria II. Purity was above 95% for every sorted population. Right away, PBMCs were isolated by Lymphoprep density gradient centrifugation and were stained directly, with no culture step. So that batch effects would be minimized, each experiment stained and sorted samples in pairs, pairing one healthy donor with one patient.

The entire isolated RNA was reverse transcribed using the High Capacity cDNA Reverse Transcription Kit, and thus expressed TCRB transcripts were sequenced. Deep immunoSEQ sequencing was applied to naive, central memory and regulatory T cell samples, giving an average of about 3.6 million total reads per sample. Sorted cells were lysed in RLT buffer, and RNA was extracted using DNase-treated RNeasy Micro or Mini kits according to cell number. Each cell subset was processed on its own to prevent cross-contamination, while patient and healthy donor samples were processed together. The immunoSEQ multiplex PCR was used to amplify TCRB sequences from cDNA, generating 87-bp fragments that spanned the CDR3 region. Amplicons were sequenced on the Illumina HiSeq platform. Turning to the authors' computational methods: PCR bias was computationally corrected using synthetic template baselines, reads within Hamming distance 2 were collapsed, and singletons that could not be merged were discarded. Reads were aligned against IMGT to assign V, D and J genes, CDR3 length and insertions or deletions at six rearrangement sites. Within each subset, clonotype counts were normalized to the number of sorted cells before true diversity and Gini coefficients were calculated with the tcR R package. The overlap coefficient, calculated on TCRB nucleotide sequences, was used to quantify repertoire sharing. As a proxy for the pre-selection repertoire, out-of-frame TCRB sequences from naive cells were analyzed. In TCRdb, the immuneACCESS table is reduced to in-frame sequences with V and J assigned. These tables do not hold every clone; where another copy was compared, an unresolved V gene accounts for under half, and the others remain unexplained. V and J calls and clone size are given by that table; D and trimming were obtained from the DNA. The sample yields about 710,000 clones; 11% to 15% were counted once. The ten largest clonotypes hold nearly 0.04% of the sample.

General study outcomes and caveats: At VDJ recombination sites, patients with type 1 diabetes made fewer insertions and deleted more nucleotides, a pattern implying thymic rearrangement abnormalities. Because cDNA was sequenced instead of genomic DNA, activated cells with high expression could be over-represented, although the groups did not differ in activation or CD3 levels. Type 1 diabetes patients showed a moderate but significant shortening of TCRB CDR3 length in all four CD4+ subsets. HLA sub-analyses involved small numbers of individuals, so any influence of HLA type on TCRB rearrangement remained unresolved. Shorter templates might be favored by PCR, yet because patient and control samples were amplified and corrected together, any such skew would affect both groups equally. Naive, central memory and regulatory TCRB repertoires appeared to be more alike among patients than among healthy donors.

As concerns this clone: There is no known antigen for this receptor. No base quality information exists; no much larger clone differs at one position.

The sequencing input was naive CD4+ T cells from blood. Interpreted using the paper, the cell subset or site label stands for: true naive CD4+ T cells. The V gene is TRBV4-1 and the J gene is TRBJ1-2; TRBD1 is a possible D gene, resting on 6 matching bases. The clonotype was recovered from a man between 18 and 35 years old with type 1 diabetes. CDR3 protein: CASSPPVKEVRGTYGYTF. The base sequence is TGCGCCAGCAGCCCGCCTGTGAAGGAGGTCAGGGGTACCTATGGCTACACCTTC.